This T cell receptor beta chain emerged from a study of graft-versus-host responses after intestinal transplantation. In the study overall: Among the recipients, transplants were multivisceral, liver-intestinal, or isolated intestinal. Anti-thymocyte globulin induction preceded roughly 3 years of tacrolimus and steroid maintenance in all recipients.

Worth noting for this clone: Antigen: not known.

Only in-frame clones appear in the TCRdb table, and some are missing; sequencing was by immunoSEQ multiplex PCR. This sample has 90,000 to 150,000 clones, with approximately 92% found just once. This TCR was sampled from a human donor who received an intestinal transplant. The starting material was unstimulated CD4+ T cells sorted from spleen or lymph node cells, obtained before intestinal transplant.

This CDR3 is CASSVGQLGTGELFF. The CDR3, as DNA: TGTGCCAGCAGCGTTGGACAACTAGGCACCGGGGAGCTGTTTTTT. V and J are TRBV9 and TRBJ2-2; D tentatively reads TRBD1 or TRBD2 (5 bases each). The CDR3 runs 15 residues. Germline V gives CDR1 SGDLS, CDR2 YYNGEE. V shed 2 bases and J shed 4 bases, with 12 bases lying between them. Drawing the rest from reference TRBV9 and TRBJ2-2, the complete variable domain is DSGVTQTPKHLITATGQRVTLRCSPRSGDLSVYWYQQSLDQGLQFLIQYYNGEERAKGNILERFSAQQFPDLHSELNLSSLELGDSALYFCASSVGQLGTGELFFGEGSRLTVL.